This entry concerns a single T cell receptor beta chain. A CD45RA+ naive subset and a CD45RA-negative memory subset were split from CD4+ cells. The repertoire was sequenced with immunoSEQ multiplex PCR; TCRdb's copy has only in-frame clones and lacks some. The sample lists some 630,000 clones; less than 80% were seen once. This entry is derived from a study of shared clonotypes between healthy human individuals. CDR1 is MGHRA and CDR2 is YSYEKL in the germline V gene. With 4 bases removed from V and 4 bases from J, the gap between germline ends came to 7 bases. The CDR3 has 13 residues. The chain recombines TRBV4-1 with TRBJ2-2; no definite D call. The specimen sequenced was memory CD4+ T cells sorted from blood. Regarding subset: CD45RA-negative fraction. This clonotype was sampled from a woman in her twenties or thirties in good health. CDR3 DNA: TGCGCCAGCAGCCGTCTCGTCACCGGGGAGCTGTTTTTT. Its translation is CASSRLVTGELFF.